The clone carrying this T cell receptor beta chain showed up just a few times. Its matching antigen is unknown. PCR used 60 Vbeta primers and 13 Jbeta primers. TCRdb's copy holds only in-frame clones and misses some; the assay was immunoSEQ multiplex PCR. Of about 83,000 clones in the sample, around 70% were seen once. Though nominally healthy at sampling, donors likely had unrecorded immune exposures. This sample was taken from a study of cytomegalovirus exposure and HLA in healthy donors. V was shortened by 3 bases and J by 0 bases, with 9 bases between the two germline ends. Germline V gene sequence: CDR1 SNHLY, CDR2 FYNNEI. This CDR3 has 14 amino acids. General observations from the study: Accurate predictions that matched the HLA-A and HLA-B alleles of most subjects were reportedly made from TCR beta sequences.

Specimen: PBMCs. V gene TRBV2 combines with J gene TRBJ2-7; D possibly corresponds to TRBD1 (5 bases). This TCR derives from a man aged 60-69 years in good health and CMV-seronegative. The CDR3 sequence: CASSDRTTSYEQYF. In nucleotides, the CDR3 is TGTGCCAGCAGTGACCGGACAACCTCCTACGAGCAGTACTTC.